This T cell receptor (beta chain) came from a study of regulatory T cells in long-lasting Graves disease. Whole-study findings and limits: Clonotypes that were public and shared totalled 2,741 in persistent patients versus 750 to 1,000 in new patients.

The sample holds many counts of this clonotype. The antigen is undetermined. Time point noted: newly diagnosed GD, antithyroid drugs for less than 3 months. There was RNA extracted from PBMCs, and the TCR library was made from it. CDR1 and CDR2 (germline): DFQATT, SNEGSKA (reference sequence). Trimming took off 1 base at V and 8 bases at J, with 12 bases between the two ends. CDR3 length: 13 residues. Combining iRepertoire HTBI primers with Arm-PCR of CDR3 regions, the authors built TCR beta libraries. MiXCR, applied by TCRdb to the multiplex PCR reads, yields one record per CDR3 protein. This table holds hundreds of thousands of distinct CDR3 sequences, around 15% found once. These sequences were also reported in another study, on T cells in Graves' hyperthyroidism and ophthalmopathy.

The material was peripheral blood mononuclear cells (PBMCs), obtained at new diagnosis, from a patient treated with antithyroid drugs. The chain couples TRBV20-1 to TRBJ2-1; no clear D. The clonotype was recovered from a young man with Graves disease. The CDR3 sequence is CSARGPWGDEQFF. In DNA, the CDR3 is TGCAGTGCTAGAGGGCCTTGGGGTGATGAGCAGTTCTTC.